Reported below is one T cell receptor beta chain. CDR1 and CDR2 (germline): WNHNN, SYGVQD (reference sequence). The CDR3 sequence is 16 residues long. TCRdb's table, derived via immunoSEQ multiplex PCR, lists solely in-frame clones and lacks some. The sample lists about 48,000 clones, 82% occurring once. This sample is part of a study of radiotherapy plus CTLA-4 blockade in lung cancer. V is TRBV10-1 and J is TRBJ2-7; a weak D match, TRBD2 (6 bases). The receptor's source is a human donor with non-small cell lung cancer who had stable disease on radiotherapy plus ipilimumab. The specimen comprised peripheral blood, sampled from a patient treated with radiotherapy plus ipilimumab. This CDR3 is CATTYGGTFCSYEQYF. DNA of the CDR3: TGCGCTACAACTTACGGGGGTACCTTTTGCTCCTACGAGCAGTACTTC.